This T cell receptor (beta chain) was sequenced during a study of CD8 T cells in ankylosing spondylitis. Findings of the study overall: For ankylosing spondylitis blood, a TCR beta motif of eight or nine highly homologous variants appeared characteristic. Past studies reported some motif variants in reactive arthritis synovial fluid and blood. Significantly higher representation of disease-linked clones was reported for matched ankylosing spondylitis synovial fluid. Clones linked to disease, bearing a CD8+ phenotype, were relatively rare in peripheral blood.

As regards this clonotype: Its antigen is not known.

Scientists made TCR beta libraries using quantitative 5'-RACE with molecular barcodes. TCRdb re-derived calls from the 5' RACE reads in MiXCR, one entry per CDR3 protein. The data show about 800,000 distinct CDR3 sequences, roughly 10% seen once. Sequencing was performed on blood, either unsorted or a sorted T cell fraction (not recorded which). The TCR comes from a male donor with ankylosing spondylitis.

The CDR3 nucleotides read TGTGCCAGCAGCCGCATTCGGAGGGTTTACTATGGCTACACCTTC. Translation gives CASSRIRRVYYGYTF. The chain joins TRBV28 to TRBJ1-2; D is uncertain. The CDR3 is 15 residues long. Germline loops: CDR1 MDHEN, CDR2 SYDVKM. V dropped 6 bases and J dropped 3 bases, with 17 bases sitting between them.